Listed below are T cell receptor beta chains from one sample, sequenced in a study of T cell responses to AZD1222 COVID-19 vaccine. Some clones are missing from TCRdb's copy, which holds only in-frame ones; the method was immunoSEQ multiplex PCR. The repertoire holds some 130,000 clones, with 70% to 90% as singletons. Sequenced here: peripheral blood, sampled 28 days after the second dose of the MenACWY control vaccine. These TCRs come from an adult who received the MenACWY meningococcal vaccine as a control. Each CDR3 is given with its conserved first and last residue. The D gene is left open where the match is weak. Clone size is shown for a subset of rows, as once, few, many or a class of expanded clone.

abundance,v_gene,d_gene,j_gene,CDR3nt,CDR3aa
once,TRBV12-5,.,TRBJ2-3,TGTGCTAGTGGTTTGCTGCTAGCGAGGGCAGATACGCAGTATTTT,CASGLLLARADTQYF
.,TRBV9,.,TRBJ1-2,TGTGCCAGCAGCGTAGCTACGCCCAGAGCTAACTATGGCTACACCTTC,CASSVATPRANYGYTF
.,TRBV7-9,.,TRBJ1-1,TGTGCCAGCAGCCCGCCGGGACACACGAACACTGAAGCTTTCTTT,CASSPPGHTNTEAFF
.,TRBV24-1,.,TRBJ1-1,TGTGCCACCAGTGACCCCAATAGGGGAGAAGCTTTCTTT,CATSDPNRGEAFF
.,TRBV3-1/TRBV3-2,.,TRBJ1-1,TGTGCCAGCAGCCAAGTGGGGCTGGGGAACACTGAAGCTTTCTTT,CASSQVGLGNTEAFF
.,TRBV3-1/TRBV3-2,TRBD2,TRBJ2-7,TGTGCCAGCACCCGTAGTAGCGGGGACTACGAGCAGTACTTC,CASTRSSGDYEQYF
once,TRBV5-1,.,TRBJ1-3,TGCGCCAGCAGCTTGACAGGAGAGGCTGGAAACACCATATATTTT,CASSLTGEAGNTIYF
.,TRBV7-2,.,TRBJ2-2,TGTGCCAGCAGCTTAGACTTCGCCGGGGAGCTGTTTTTT,CASSLDFAGELFF
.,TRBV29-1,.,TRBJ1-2,TGCAGCGTTGAAGGTATCGACTACACCTTC,CSVEGIDYTF
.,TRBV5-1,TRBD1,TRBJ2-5,TGCGCCAGCAGCCCCCGGACAGGCCAAGAGACCCAGTACTTC,CASSPRTGQETQYF
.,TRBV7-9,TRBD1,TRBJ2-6,TGTGCCAGCAGCTCACGGACAGGGACTGGGGCCAACGTCCTGACTTTC,CASSSRTGTGANVLTF
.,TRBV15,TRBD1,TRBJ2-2,TGTGCCACCAGCTGGGACAGGGGCACCGGGGAGCTGTTTTTT,CATSWDRGTGELFF
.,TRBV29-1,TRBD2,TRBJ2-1,TGCAGCGCCCCTAGCGGCACTGAGGAGCAGTTCTTC,CSAPSGTEEQFF
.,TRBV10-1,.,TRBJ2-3,TGCGCCAGCAGTGGGAGGGGGTGCGAGGGGACCACGAAAGATACGCAGTATTTT,CASSGRGCEGTTKDTQYF
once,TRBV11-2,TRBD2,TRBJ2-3,TGTGCCAGCAGCACGACTAGCGGCACAGATACGCAGTATTTT,CASSTTSGTDTQYF
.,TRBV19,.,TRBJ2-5,TGTGCCAGTAGTTTCGGAGCGAAACAAGAGACCCAGTACTTC,CASSFGAKQETQYF
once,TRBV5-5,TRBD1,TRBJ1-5,TGTGCCAGCAGCTCGGCAGGGGGACAGCCCCAGCATTTT,CASSSAGGQPQHF
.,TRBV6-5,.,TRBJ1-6,TGTGCCAGCATGGGGAACAGATTTTCACCCCTCCACTTT,CASMGNRFSPLHF
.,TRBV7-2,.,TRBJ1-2,TGTGCCAGCAGTTTGGGGGGGCGCAGCTATGGCTACACCTTC,CASSLGGRSYGYTF
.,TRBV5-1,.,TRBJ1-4,TGCGCCAGCCAACTGGGCAGTCGTGAAAAACTGTTTTTT,CASQLGSREKLFF
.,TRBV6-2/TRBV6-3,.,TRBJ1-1,TGTGCCAGCAGTTACTCAGTGGGCAGGGTTGTAAGCACTGAAGCTTTCTTT,CASSYSVGRVVSTEAFF
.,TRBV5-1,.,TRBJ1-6,TGCGCCAGCAGTGAAGGCAGTGGGATCGGGGGCCGTGACTTT,CASSEGSGIGGRDF
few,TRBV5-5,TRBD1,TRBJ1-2,TGTGCCAGCAGCTTGAGGGACAGTAGTTTTCGGGCGTATGGCTACACCTTC,CASSLRDSSFRAYGYTF
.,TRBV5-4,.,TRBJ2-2,TGTGCCAGCAGCTTGATCGAGAACACGGGGGAGCTGTTTTTT,CASSLIENTGELFF
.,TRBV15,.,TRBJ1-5,TGTGCCACCAGCAGGTCGCGTGGGGGCAATCAGCCCCAGCATTTT,CATSRSRGGNQPQHF
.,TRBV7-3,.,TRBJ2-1,TGTGCCAGCGGAACGGTTCGGGGCGATGAGCAGTTCTTC,CASGTVRGDEQFF
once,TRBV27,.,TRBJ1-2,TGTGCCAGCAGTTCTCGGGACCCCCCGGGCACCTTC,CASSSRDPPGTF
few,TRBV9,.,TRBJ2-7,TGTGCCAGCAGCGCGGATGATGGACCGCACTACGAGCAGTACTTC,CASSADDGPHYEQYF
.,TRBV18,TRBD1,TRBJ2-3,TGTGCCAGCTCACCGCAACCGGGACAGGGAGTCACAGATACGCAGTATTTT,CASSPQPGQGVTDTQYF
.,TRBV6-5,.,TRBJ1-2,TGTGCCACCGCGAGGGACTATGGCTACACCTTC,CATARDYGYTF
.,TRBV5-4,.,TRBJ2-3,TGTGCCAGCAGCTCACGGGGTCGCCCCAGCACAGATACGCAGTATTTT,CASSSRGRPSTDTQYF
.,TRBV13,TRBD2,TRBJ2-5,TGTGCCAGCGGGTATAGCGGGGGGGACCAAGAGACCCAGTACTTC,CASGYSGGDQETQYF
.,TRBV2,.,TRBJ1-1,TGTGCCAGCACTTTCTCGGGGGGCCGGGCTGAAGCTTTCTTT,CASTFSGGRAEAFF
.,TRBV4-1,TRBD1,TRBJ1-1,TGCGCCAGCAGCCAAGATATGAGACAGGGGAACACTGAAGCTTTCTTT,CASSQDMRQGNTEAFF
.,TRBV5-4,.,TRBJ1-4,TGTGCCAGCAGCTTACGGCCGAAAAATGAAAAACTGTTTTTT,CASSLRPKNEKLFF
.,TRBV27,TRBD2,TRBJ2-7,TGTGCCAGCAGTTTATCGAGGGAGCGGGGTAGCCAAAGGAGCTCCTACGAGCAGTACTTC,CASSLSRERGSQRSSYEQYF
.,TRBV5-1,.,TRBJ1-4,TGCGCCAGCAGCTTGGAGGCCGCAACTAATGAAAAACTGTTTTTT,CASSLEAATNEKLFF
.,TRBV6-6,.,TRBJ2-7,TGTGCCAGCAGTTACATGGGCTACGAGCAGTACTTC,CASSYMGYEQYF
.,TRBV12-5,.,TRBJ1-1,TGTGCTAGTGGTTTGGCAGGGGCCTACACTGAAGCTTTCTTT,CASGLAGAYTEAFF
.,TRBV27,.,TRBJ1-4,TGTGCCAGCAGTTCCTACGGTGGGGATGAAAAACTGTTTTTT,CASSSYGGDEKLFF
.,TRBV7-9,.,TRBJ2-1,TGTGCCAGCAGCTCCTCGGGGCTTGAGTTCTACAATGAGCAGTTCTTC,CASSSSGLEFYNEQFF
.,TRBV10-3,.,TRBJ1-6,TGTGCCATCGGCGGCAGCTCCTATAATTCACCCCTCCACTTT,CAIGGSSYNSPLHF
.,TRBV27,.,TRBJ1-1,TGTGCCAGCGCCCTGGGGGGTCGAGGTGAAGCTTTCTTT,CASALGGRGEAFF
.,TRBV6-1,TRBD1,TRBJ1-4,TGTGCCAGCAGTGAAAAGGCAGGGGGGGCAACTAATGAAAAACTGTTTTTT,CASSEKAGGATNEKLFF
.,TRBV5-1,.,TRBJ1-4,TGCGCCAGCAGCGCGGACCCTGGGGGACATGAAAAACTGTTTTTT,CASSADPGGHEKLFF
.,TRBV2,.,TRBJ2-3,TGTGCCAGCGGGGCCCCCGGGTCGTGGACAGATACGCAGTATTTT,CASGAPGSWTDTQYF
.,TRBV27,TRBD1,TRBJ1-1,TGTGCCAGCAGTTTACCAGGGACAGGTTGGGCTTTCTTT,CASSLPGTGWAFF
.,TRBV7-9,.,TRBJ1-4,TGTGCCAGCAGCTTAGCTAGTCCCGCCCTAAGAGAAAAACTGTTTTTT,CASSLASPALREKLFF
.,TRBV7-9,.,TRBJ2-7,TGTGCCAGCAGCTGGGCTCTCGAGCAGTACTTC,CASSWALEQYF
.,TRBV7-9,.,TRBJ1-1,TGTGCCAGCAGCCCCTCTGAGGGGGGCACTGAAGCTTTCTTT,CASSPSEGGTEAFF
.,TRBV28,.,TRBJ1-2,TGTGCCAGCAGTTTAGTGGTACGGCAGGATGGCTACACCTTC,CASSLVVRQDGYTF
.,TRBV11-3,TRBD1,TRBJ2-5,TGTGCCAGCAGCTCAGGGACAGGGTTGGAAGAGACCCAGTACTTC,CASSSGTGLEETQYF
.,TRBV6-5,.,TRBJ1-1,TGTGCCAGTCTCCTTGACCCATACACTGAAGCTTTCTTT,CASLLDPYTEAFF
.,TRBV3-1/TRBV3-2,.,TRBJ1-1,TGTGCCAGCAGCCGGGGAACGGGGGACACTGAAGCTTTCTTT,CASSRGTGDTEAFF
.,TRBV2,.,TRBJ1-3,TGTGCCAGCAGTGATTTCAGGGTCGGAAACACCATATATTTT,CASSDFRVGNTIYF
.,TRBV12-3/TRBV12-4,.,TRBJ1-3,TGTGCCAGCAGGATATCTGGAAACACCATATATTTT,CASRISGNTIYF
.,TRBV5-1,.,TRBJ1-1,TGCGCCAGCACCCTTGGACAGCTAGTCAACACTGAAGCTTTCTTT,CASTLGQLVNTEAFF
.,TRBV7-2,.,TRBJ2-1,TGTGCCAGCAGCGTGAGAAAAAGCTCCTACAATGAGCAGTTCTTC,CASSVRKSSYNEQFF